Following are 11 T cell receptor beta chains from one sample sequenced in a study of cytomegalovirus exposure and HLA in healthy donors. Generated by immunoSEQ multiplex PCR, the TCRdb table keeps only in-frame clones and is missing some. The repertoire holds fewer than 85,000 clones, with around 96% as singletons. The sequenced material came from PBMCs. The receptors stem from a woman aged 18-30 years in good health and CMV-seronegative.

The chain links TRBV28 to TRBJ2-7, with a tentative D call TRBD1 (5 bases). This CDR3 contains 14 residues. Trimming took 2 bases from V and 6 from J, leaving 14 bases between them. The germline V gene has CDR1 MDHEN and CDR2 SYDVKM. CDR3 nucleotide sequence: TGTGCCAGCAGTTTACCACAGGATAGGGGCGAGCAGTACTTC. It yields the protein CASSLPQDRGEQYF.

The chain carries TRBV5-1 and TRBJ1-5; weak D call: TRBD1 (5 bases). Germline assignment: CDR1 SGHRS and CDR2 YFSETQ. The CDR3 is 17 residues long. The ends were cut back, 5 bases at V and 1 base at J, with 19 bases in the middle. CDR3 coding DNA: TGCGCCAGCAGGGCGGGACCGCTATACGGGAGCAATCAGCCCCAGCATTTT. The encoded protein is CASRAGPLYGSNQPQHF.

The chain is built from TRBV9 and TRBJ2-1; D perhaps matches TRBD2 (5 bases). The CDR3 length is 12 residues. Germline CDR1 and CDR2: SGDLS and YYNGEE. V lost 3 bases and J lost 6, with 7 bases in between. The DNA for the CDR3 is TGTGCCAGCAGCGAAACTAGCAATGAGCAGTTCTTC. It codes for CASSETSNEQFF.

The chain recombines TRBV4-1 with TRBJ1-1; unclear D gene. Trimming stripped 6 bases from V and 8 bases from J, with 13 bases between. CDR3 length equals 12 residues. Germline V gives CDR1 MGHRA, CDR2 YSYEKL. CDR3 region: CASSPNGMEAFF. The CDR3 nucleotides are TGCGCCAGCAGTCCCAACGGGATGGAAGCTTTCTTT.

The V gene is TRBV14, the J gene TRBJ2-5; 8 positions match TRBD2. CDR3 size: 14 residues. Losses at the gene ends were 0 bases for V and 7 bases for J; bases not matched to a gene: 4. CDR1 is SGHDN and CDR2 is FVKESK in the germline V gene. CDR3 in DNA: TGTGCCAGCAGCCAAGAACTAGCGGCGGTGACCCAGTACTTC. Translated, it gives CASSQELAAVTQYF.

V usage is TRBV5-1 and J usage is TRBJ1-5; D unclear. This CDR3 spans 15 amino acids. The germline gives CDR1 SGHRS, CDR2 YFSETQ. The V and J ends lost 2 bases and 1 base respectively, with 10 bases between them. CDR3: CASSFTPASNQPQHF. The DNA for the CDR3 is TGCGCCAGCAGCTTCACCCCAGCGAGCAATCAGCCCCAGCATTTT.

The chain uses TRBV7-2 and TRBJ1-2, with 10 bases fitting TRBD1. Germline V CDR1 and CDR2: SGHTA, FQGNSA. Germline trimming cut 1 base from V and 4 bases from J; bases unmatched to any gene: 9. CDR3 size: 17 residues. CDR3 sequence reads: CASSLVSGTGERYGYTF. DNA of the CDR3: TGTGCCAGCAGCTTAGTCTCCGGGACAGGGGAGCGCTATGGCTACACCTTC.

The chain links TRBV25-1 to TRBJ2-7; TRBD2 aligns across 8 bases. In germline, CDR1 is MGHDK, CDR2 SYGVNS. Losses at the gene ends were 3 bases for V and 3 bases for J; bases not matched to a gene: 10. This CDR3 is 16 amino acids long. The CDR3 sequence is CASSDPGSGEYYEQYF. The DNA of the CDR3 is TGTGCCAGCAGTGATCCGGGTAGCGGGGAGTACTACGAGCAGTACTTC.

The CDR3 sequence: CASSPQGGNYGYTF. The CDR3 DNA reads as TGTGCCAGCAGCCCGCAGGGAGGGAACTATGGCTACACCTTC. V and J are TRBV13 and TRBJ1-2; maybe TRBD1 (5 bases). Trimming left V 5 bases short and J 2 bases short, with 12 bases between. CDR3 length: 14 residues. CDR1 is PRHDT, CDR2 FYEKMQ, per germline (reference sequence).

The J gene is TRBJ1-2, the V gene TRBV10-3; 7 bases align to TRBD1. CDR3 size: 14 residues. CDR1 is ENHRY, CDR2 SYGVKD, per germline. V was pared by 4 bases and J by 3 bases, with 5 bases of the junction left unmatched. CDR3 loop: CAISGGQLYYGYTF. DNA of the CDR3: TGTGCCATCAGTGGGGGACAGCTCTACTATGGCTACACCTTC.

The chain recombines TRBV2 with TRBJ1-5; no clear D. V was cut by 3 bases and J by 0 bases, with 3 bases left in between. This CDR3 comprises 13 residues. CDR1 SNHLY and CDR2 FYNNEI come from the germline V gene. CDR3: CASSDVSNQPQHF. CDR3 nucleotides: TGTGCCAGCAGTGACGTTAGCAATCAGCCCCAGCATTTT.